The source of this TCR beta chain is a study of T-cell reconstitution after alpha-beta-depleted transplantation in children. This sample's TCRbeta library carried unique molecular identifier barcodes. TCRdb reprocessed the PCR reads with MiXCR, giving one entry per CDR3 protein. The top ten hold 16% of the sample, which has over 85,000 distinct CDR3 sequences, approximately 8% seen once. Findings and limits, study-wide: Among T cells one year after transplant, newly produced cells accounted for most counts and diversity.

Losses at the gene ends were 0 bases for V and 9 bases for J; bases not matched to a gene: 13. The CDR3 is 18 amino acids. Germline V gene lookup returns CDR1 SGHRS and CDR2 YFSETQ. In this sample, this clonotype turned up many times. The antigen is unknown. The clonotype originates from a boy aged 2-9 years with acute lymphoblastic leukemia, due to receive a stem cell transplant. This specimen consisted of PBMCs, obtained before TCRalphabeta/CD19-depleted stem cell transplant. The V and J genes are TRBV5-1 and TRBJ2-1, with TRBD2 matching over 12 bases. The CDR3 DNA is TGCGCCAGCAGCTTGGCCTTCACTTCTAGCGGGGGGGCCGGTGAGCAGTTCTTC. This sequence encodes CASSLAFTSSGGAGEQFF.